The 2 T cell receptor beta chains in this list originate from one sample, sequenced in a study of long-term antiretroviral therapy in people with HIV. It was version v3.0 of the immunoSEQ assay that was run at survey level. Some clones are missing from TCRdb's copy, which holds only in-frame ones; the method was immunoSEQ multiplex PCR. Of some 14,000 clones detected, 70% to 85% appear once; the ten largest clones hold approximately 16%. Sequences were derived from unsorted PBMCs, sampled 1.8 years before starting antiretroviral therapy. These receptors originate from a woman aged 40 to 55 with HIV.

The gene calls are TRBV19 and TRBJ2-2; tentatively, D is TRBD2 (6 bases). The CDR3 spans 14 residues. Germline V gene sequence: CDR1 LNHDA, CDR2 SQIVND (reference sequence). Trimming removed 10 bases from V and 0 bases from J, with 12 bases in between. CDR3 protein: CATERATNTGELFF. CDR3 coding DNA: TGTGCCACTGAGCGGGCCACGAACACCGGGGAGCTGTTTTTT.

The chain carries TRBV7-9 and TRBJ1-1; weak D call: TRBD1 (5 bases). The V gene's germline CDR1 is SEHNR and CDR2 FQNEAQ (reference sequence). The length of the CDR3 is 14 residues. V lost 0 bases and J 3 bases, leaving 8 bases between the germline ends. DNA of the CDR3: TGTGCCAGCAGCTTAGCTAGACAGTACACTGAAGCTTTCTTT. It encodes CASSLARQYTEAFF.